Below, 6 T cell receptor beta chains from the same sample are listed, as sequenced in a study of graft-versus-host responses after intestinal transplantation. TCRdb's table, derived via immunoSEQ multiplex PCR, lists solely in-frame clones and lacks some. Of about 38,000 clones listed, roughly four fifths are singletons. The specimen was PBMCs, collected about 38 months after transplant. These receptors originate from a human patient who received an intestinal transplant, so some T cells may come from the graft donor.

This chain connects TRBV4-2 to TRBJ2-2; 12 bases are a match to TRBD2. CDR1 is LGHNA and CDR2 is YNFKEQ in the germline V gene. The CDR3 totals 19 residues. Losses at the gene ends were 0 bases for V and 4 bases for J; bases not matched to a gene: 9. CDR3 loop: CASSQELAGGPRGTGELFF. Here the CDR3 DNA reads TGTGCCAGCAGCCAAGAGCTAGCGGGGGGGCCCCGAGGCACCGGGGAGCTGTTTTTT.

The chain links TRBV27 to TRBJ2-4, with D perhaps matching TRBD1 (8 bases). The germline V gene encodes CDR1 MNHEY and CDR2 SMNVEV (reference sequence). The length of the CDR3 is 14 residues. The V end lost 6 bases, the J end lost 1 base, and 10 bases lay between the germline ends. The chain's CDR3 is CASRQGGAKNIQYF. CDR3 in DNA: TGTGCCAGCAGACAGGGGGGGGCCAAAAACATTCAGTACTTC.

The chain carries TRBV19 and TRBJ2-7; D is unresolved. The germline gives CDR1 LNHDA, CDR2 SQIVND (reference sequence). V lost 4 bases and J 6 bases, leaving 10 bases between the germline ends. The CDR3 totals 12 residues. CDR3 DNA: TGTGCCAGTAGTAGTCATCGCGCCGAGCAGTACTTC. Its translation: CASSSHRAEQYF.

The chain is built from TRBV7-2 and TRBJ2-2; the D call may be TRBD1 or TRBD2 (5 bases each). CDR3 size: 14 residues. Per the germline V gene, CDR1 is SGHTA and CDR2 is FQGNSA. V was shortened by 5 bases and J by 4 bases, with 11 bases between the two germline ends. This chain's CDR3 is CASSLWGSTGELFF. CDR3 in DNA: TGTGCCAGCAGCCTTTGGGGGAGCACCGGGGAGCTGTTTTTT.

This rearrangement joins TRBV7-8 to TRBJ2-7; D call uncertain. The germline gives CDR1 SGHVS, CDR2 FQNEAQ. V was cut by 5 bases and J by 7 bases, with 12 bases left in between. The length of the CDR3 is 12 residues. In DNA, the CDR3 is TGTGCCAGCAGCCCCCAGCGAGGTGAGCAGTACTTC. This sequence encodes CASSPQRGEQYF.

V is TRBV2 and J is TRBJ2-3, with TRBD2 as a possible D gene (5 bases). Between the trimmed V and J ends, which lost 4 bases and 3 bases, there was a span of 14 bases. Germline-derived CDR1 and CDR2 are SNHLY and FYNNEI. The CDR3 consists of 15 residues. The CDR3 DNA reads as TGTGCCAGCAGTGCGATTGGCCGGACTACAGATACGCAGTATTTT. Translated: CASSAIGRTTDTQYF.